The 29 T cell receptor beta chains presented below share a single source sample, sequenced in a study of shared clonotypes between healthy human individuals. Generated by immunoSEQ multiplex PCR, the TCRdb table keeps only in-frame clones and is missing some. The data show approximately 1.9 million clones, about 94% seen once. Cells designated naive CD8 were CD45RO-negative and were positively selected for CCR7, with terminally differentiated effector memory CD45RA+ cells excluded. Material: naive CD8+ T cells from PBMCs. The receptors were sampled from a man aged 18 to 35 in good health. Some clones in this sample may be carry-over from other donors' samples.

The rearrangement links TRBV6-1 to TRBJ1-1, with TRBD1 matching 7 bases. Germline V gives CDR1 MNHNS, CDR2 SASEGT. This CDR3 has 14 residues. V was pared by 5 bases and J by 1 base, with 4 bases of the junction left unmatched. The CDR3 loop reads CASSPRDRNTEAFF. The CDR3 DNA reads TGTGCCAGCAGTCCCCGGGACAGGAACACTGAAGCTTTCTTT.

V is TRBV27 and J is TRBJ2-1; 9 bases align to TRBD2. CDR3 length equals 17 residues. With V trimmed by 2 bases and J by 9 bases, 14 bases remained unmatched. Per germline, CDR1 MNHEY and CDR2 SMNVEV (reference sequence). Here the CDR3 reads CASSLVLAGGPSIEQFF. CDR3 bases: TGTGCCAGCAGTTTAGTTCTCGCGGGAGGGCCGTCTATTGAGCAGTTCTTC.

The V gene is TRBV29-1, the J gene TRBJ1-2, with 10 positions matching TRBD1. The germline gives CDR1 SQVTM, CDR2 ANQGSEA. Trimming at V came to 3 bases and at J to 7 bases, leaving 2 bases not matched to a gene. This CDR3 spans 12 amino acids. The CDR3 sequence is CSVDDRGPGYTF. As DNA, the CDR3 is TGCAGCGTTGATGACAGGGGGCCTGGCTACACCTTC.

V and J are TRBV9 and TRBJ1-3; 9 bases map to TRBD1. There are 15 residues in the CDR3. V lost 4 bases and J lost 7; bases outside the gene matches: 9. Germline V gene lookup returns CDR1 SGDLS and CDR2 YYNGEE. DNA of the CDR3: TGTGCCAGCAGCTCCAGTGGGACAGGGAGGAACACCATATATTTT. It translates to CASSSSGTGRNTIYF.

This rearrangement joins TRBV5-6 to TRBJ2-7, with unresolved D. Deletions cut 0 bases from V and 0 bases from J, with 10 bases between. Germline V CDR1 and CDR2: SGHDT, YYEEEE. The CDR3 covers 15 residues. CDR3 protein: CASSLERVSSYEQYF. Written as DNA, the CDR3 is TGTGCCAGCAGCTTGGAACGTGTGAGCTCCTACGAGCAGTACTTC.

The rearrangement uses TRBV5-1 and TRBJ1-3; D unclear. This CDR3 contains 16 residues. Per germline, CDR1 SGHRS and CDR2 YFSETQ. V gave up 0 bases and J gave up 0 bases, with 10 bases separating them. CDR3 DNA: TGCGCCAGCAGCTTGGGTCGCGATAGCTCTGGAAACACCATATATTTT. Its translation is CASSLGRDSSGNTIYF.

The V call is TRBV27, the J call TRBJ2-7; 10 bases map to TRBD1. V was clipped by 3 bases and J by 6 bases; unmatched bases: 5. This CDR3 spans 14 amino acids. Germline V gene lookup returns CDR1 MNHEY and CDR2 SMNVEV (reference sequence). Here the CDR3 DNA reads TGTGCCAGCAGTTTTTCGGACAGGGGGGTCGAGCAGTACTTC. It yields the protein CASSFSDRGVEQYF.

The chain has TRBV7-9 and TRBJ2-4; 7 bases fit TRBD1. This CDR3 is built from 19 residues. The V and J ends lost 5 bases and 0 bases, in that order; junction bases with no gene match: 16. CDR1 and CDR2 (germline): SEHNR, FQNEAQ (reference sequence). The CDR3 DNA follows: TGTGCCAGCAGCGACAGGGCGTACGGAGTGGCTGAAGCCAAAAACATTCAGTACTTC. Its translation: CASSDRAYGVAEAKNIQYF.

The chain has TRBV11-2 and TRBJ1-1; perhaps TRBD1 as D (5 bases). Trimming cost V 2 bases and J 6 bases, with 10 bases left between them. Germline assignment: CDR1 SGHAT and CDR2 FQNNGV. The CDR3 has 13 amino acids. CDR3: CASSLSGTPEAFF. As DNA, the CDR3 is TGTGCCAGCAGCTTATCGGGGACTCCTGAAGCTTTCTTT.

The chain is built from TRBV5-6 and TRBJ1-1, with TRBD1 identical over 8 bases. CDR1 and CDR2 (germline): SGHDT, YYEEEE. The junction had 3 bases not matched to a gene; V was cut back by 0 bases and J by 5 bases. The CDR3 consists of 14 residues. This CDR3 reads CASSLGQGITEAFF. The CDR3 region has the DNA TGTGCCAGCAGCTTGGGACAGGGGATTACTGAAGCTTTCTTT.

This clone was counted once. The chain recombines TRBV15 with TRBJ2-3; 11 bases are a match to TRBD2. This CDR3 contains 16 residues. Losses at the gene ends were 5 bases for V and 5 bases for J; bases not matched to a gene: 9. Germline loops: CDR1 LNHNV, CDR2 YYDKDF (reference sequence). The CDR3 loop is CATSGYSGRAGDTQYF. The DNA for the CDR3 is TGTGCCACCAGCGGATATAGCGGGAGGGCCGGAGATACGCAGTATTTT. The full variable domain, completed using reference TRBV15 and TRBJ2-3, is DAMVIQNPRYQVTQFGKPVTLSCSQTLNHNVMYWYQQKSSQAPKLLFHYYDKDFNNEADTPDNFQSRRPNTSFCFLDIRSPGLGDTAMYLCATSGYSGRAGDTQYFGPGTRLTVL.

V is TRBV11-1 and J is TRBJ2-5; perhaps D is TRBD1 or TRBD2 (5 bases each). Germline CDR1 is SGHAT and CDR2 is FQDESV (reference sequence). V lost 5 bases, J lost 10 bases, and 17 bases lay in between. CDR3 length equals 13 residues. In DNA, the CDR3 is TGTGCCAGCAGCCCCAAGACAGATGGGGGCCAGTACTTC. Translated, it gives CASSPKTDGGQYF.

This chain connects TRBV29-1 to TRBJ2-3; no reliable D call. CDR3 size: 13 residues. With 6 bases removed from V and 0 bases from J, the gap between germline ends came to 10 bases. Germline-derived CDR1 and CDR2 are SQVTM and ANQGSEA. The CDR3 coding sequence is TGCAGCGTCTTCGGGCCTAGCACAGATACGCAGTATTTT. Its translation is CSVFGPSTDTQYF.

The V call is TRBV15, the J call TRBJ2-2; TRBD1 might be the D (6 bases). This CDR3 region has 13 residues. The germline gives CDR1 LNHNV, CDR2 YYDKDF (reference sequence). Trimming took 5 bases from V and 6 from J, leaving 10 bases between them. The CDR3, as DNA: TGTGCCACCAGCTCGGACAGCCCCGGGGAGCTGTTTTTT. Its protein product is CATSSDSPGELFF.

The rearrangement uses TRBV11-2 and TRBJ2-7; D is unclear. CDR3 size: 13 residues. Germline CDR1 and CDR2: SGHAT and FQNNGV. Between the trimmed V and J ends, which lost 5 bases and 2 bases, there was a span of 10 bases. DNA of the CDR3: TGTGCCAGCAGCCAATTGCTCCCCTACGAGCAGTACTTC. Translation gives CASSQLLPYEQYF.

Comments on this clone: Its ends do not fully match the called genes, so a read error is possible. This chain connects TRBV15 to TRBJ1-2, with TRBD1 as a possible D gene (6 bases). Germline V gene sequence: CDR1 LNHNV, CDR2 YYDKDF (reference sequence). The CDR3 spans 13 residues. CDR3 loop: CATSAIILDSYYF. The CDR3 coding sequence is TGTGCCACCAGCGCCATAATATTGGACAGCTATTACTTC.

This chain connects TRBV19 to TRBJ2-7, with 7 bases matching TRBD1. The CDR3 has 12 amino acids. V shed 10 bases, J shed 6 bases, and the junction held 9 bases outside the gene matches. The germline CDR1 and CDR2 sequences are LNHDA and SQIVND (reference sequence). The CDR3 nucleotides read TGTGCCACCGCGACAGGGACGAGCGAGCAGTACTTC. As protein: CATATGTSEQYF.

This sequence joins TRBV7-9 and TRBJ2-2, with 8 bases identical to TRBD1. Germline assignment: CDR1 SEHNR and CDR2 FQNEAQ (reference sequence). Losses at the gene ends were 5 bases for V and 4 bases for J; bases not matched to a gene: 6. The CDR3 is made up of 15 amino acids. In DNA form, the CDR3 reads TGTGCCAGCAGCATAATCGGGACAGGCACCGGGGAGCTGTTTTTT. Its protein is CASSIIGTGTGELFF.

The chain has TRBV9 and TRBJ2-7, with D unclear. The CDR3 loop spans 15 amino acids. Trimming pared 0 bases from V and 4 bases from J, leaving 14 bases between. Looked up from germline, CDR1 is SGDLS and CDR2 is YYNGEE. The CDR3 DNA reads TGTGCCAGCAGCGTAGCTATCGGACCACAATACGAGCAGTACTTC. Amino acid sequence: CASSVAIGPQYEQYF.

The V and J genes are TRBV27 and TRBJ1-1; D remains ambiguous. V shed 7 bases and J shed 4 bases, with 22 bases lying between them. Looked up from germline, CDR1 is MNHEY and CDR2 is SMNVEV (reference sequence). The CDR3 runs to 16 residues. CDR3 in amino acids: CASTEHRPREGTEAFF. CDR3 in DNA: TGTGCCAGCACCGAACACCGACCCCGAGAGGGCACTGAAGCTTTCTTT.

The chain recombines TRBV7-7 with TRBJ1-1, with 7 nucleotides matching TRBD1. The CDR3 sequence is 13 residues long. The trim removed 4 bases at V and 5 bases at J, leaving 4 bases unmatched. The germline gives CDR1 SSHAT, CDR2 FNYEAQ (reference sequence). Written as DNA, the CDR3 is TGTGCCAGCAGCTCGGAACAGGGGACTGAAGCTTTCTTT. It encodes CASSSEQGTEAFF.

CDR3: CSVQGGDLAYEQYF. DNA for the CDR3: TGCAGCGTCCAGGGGGGAGACCTAGCTTACGAGCAGTACTTC. V and J are TRBV29-1 and TRBJ2-7, with a tentative D call TRBD1 (7 bases). The germline CDR1 and CDR2 sequences are SQVTM and ANQGSEA. This CDR3 comprises 14 residues. Trimming took off 6 bases at V and 4 bases at J, with 19 bases between the two ends.

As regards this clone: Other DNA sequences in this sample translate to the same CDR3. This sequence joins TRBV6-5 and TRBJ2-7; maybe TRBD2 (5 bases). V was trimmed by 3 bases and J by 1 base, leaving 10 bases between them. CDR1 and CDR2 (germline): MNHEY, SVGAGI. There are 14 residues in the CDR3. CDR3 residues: CASSYFGGSYEQYF. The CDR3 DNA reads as TGTGCCAGCAGTTATTTCGGCGGGTCCTACGAGCAGTACTTC.

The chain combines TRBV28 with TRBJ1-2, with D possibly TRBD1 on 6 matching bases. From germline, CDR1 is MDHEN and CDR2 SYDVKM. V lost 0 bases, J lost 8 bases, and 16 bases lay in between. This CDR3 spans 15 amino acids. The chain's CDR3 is CASSLWTDRTGGYTF. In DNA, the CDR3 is TGTGCCAGCAGTTTATGGACCGACAGGACCGGGGGCTACACCTTC.

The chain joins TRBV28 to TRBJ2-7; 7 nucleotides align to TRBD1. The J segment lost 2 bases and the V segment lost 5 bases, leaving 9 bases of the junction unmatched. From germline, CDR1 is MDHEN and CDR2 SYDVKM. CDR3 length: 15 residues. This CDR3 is CASSTLSTGTYEQYF. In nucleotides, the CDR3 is TGTGCCAGCAGTACCCTGTCGACAGGGACCTACGAGCAGTACTTC.

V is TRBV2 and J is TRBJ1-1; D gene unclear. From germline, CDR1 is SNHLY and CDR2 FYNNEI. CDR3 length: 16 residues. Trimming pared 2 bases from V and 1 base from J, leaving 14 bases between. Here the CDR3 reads CASSETTLGGNTEAFF. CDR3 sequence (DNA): TGTGCCAGCAGTGAAACGACCCTGGGAGGGAACACTGAAGCTTTCTTT.

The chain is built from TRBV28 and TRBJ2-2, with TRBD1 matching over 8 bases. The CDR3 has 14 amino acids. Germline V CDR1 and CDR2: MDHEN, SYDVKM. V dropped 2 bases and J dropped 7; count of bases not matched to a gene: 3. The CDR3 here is CASSLQGADGELFF. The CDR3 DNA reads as TGTGCCAGCAGTTTACAGGGGGCTGACGGGGAGCTGTTTTTT. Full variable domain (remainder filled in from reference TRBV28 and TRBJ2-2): DVKVTQSSRYLVKRTGEKVFLECVQDMDHENMFWYRQDPGLGLRLIYFSYDVKMKEKGDIPEGYSVSREKKERFSLILESASTNQTSMYLCASSLQGADGELFFGEGSRLTVL.

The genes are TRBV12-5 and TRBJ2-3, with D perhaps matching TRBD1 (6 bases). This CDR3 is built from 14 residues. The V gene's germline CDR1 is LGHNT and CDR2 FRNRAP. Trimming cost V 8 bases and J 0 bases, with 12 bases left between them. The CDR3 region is CASRGSQSTDTQYF. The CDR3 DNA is TGTGCTAGTAGGGGGAGTCAGAGCACAGATACGCAGTATTTT.

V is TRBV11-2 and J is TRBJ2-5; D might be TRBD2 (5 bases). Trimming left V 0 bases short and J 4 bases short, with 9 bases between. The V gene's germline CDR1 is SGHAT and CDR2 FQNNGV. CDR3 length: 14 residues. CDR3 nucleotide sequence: TGTGCCAGCAGCTTAGATCGGGGTGGAGAGACCCAGTACTTC. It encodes CASSLDRGGETQYF.